The 5 T cell receptor beta chains reported below all come from one sample, sequenced in a study of Ad26.COV2.S vaccination and SARS-CoV-2 variants. The assay was immunoSEQ multiplex PCR, and TCRdb's table has in-frame clones only and misses some. The sample carries around 400,000 clones, approximately 83% recorded once. As to treatment: roughly 19 received Ad26.COV2.S at low or high dose, single or two shots; several received placebo; per-sample allocation not given. Samples came from day 63 after the first vaccine or placebo injection. Sequencing was performed on peripheral blood, taken in a trial of Ad26.COV2.S vaccine versus placebo. These receptors originate from a person aged 18 to 59 who received the Ad26.COV2.S COVID-19 vaccine or a placebo.

This sequence joins TRBV2 and TRBJ1-2; D remains ambiguous. The germline V and J ends were trimmed by 3 bases and 0 bases, with 14 bases remaining between them. Germline lookup yields CDR1 SNHLY and CDR2 FYNNEI. The CDR3 length is 16 residues. This CDR3 is CASSDSGYGSNYGYTF. The CDR3 nucleotides read TGTGCCAGCAGTGATTCGGGGTACGGGTCTAACTATGGCTACACCTTC.

This chain connects TRBV6-4 to TRBJ1-1, with D possibly matching TRBD1 (5 bases). This CDR3 comprises 13 residues. Trimming removed 0 bases from V and 3 bases from J, with 5 bases in between. Germline CDR1 and CDR2: MRHNA and SNTAGT. Here the CDR3 DNA reads TGTGCCAGCAGTGACTCGGGGGACACTGAAGCTTTCTTT. This sequence encodes CASSDSGDTEAFF.

The chain is built from TRBV27 and TRBJ2-1, with TRBD1 identical over 7 bases. This CDR3 is built from 15 residues. Trimming took 8 bases from V and 2 from J; bases not matched to a gene: 9. Germline V gene data show CDR1 as MNHEY and CDR2 as SMNVEV (reference sequence). CDR3 in amino acids: CASRPGQGAYNEQFF. In DNA, the CDR3 is TGTGCCAGCCGACCCGGGCAGGGGGCCTACAATGAGCAGTTCTTC.

CDR3 region: CASNDRLHNYGYTF. CDR3 in DNA: TGTGCCAGCAATGACAGGCTTCATAACTATGGCTACACCTTC. The rearrangement joins TRBV6-6 to TRBJ1-2; a possible D gene is TRBD1 (6 bases). Germline CDR1 and CDR2: MNHNY and SVGAGI (reference sequence). The CDR3 consists of 14 residues. The ends were cut back, 7 bases at V and 1 base at J, with 13 bases in the middle.

This chain joins TRBV29-1 and TRBJ1-5; D possibly corresponds to TRBD1 (5 bases). The CDR3 sequence is 13 residues long. V was cut by 7 bases and J by 3 bases, with 13 bases left in between. Per the germline V gene, CDR1 is SQVTM and CDR2 is ANQGSEA. The CDR3 DNA reads TGCAGCGCCTGGGACGGATTCAATCAGCCCCAGCATTTT. The encoded protein is CSAWDGFNQPQHF. The complete variable domain, with remaining parts taken from reference TRBV29-1 and TRBJ1-5, reads SAVISQKPSRDICQRGTSLTIQCQVDSQVTMMFWYRQQPGQSLTLIATANQGSEATYESGFVIDKFPISRPNLTFSTLTVSNMSPEDSSIYLCSAWDGFNQPQHFGDGTRLSIL.